This TCR beta chain originates from a study of PD-L1 blockade in urothelial cancer. The protocol was immunoSEQ multiplex PCR, while the TCRdb copy is restricted to in-frame clones and leaves out a portion. The table shows some 41,000 clones, with roughly 88% occurring only once. Germline V gene data show CDR1 as MDHEN and CDR2 as SYDVKM. The CDR3 length is 13 residues. Trimming cost V 6 bases and J 2 bases, with 10 bases left between them. This TCR came from a man older than 75 with urothelial cancer. The V and J genes are TRBV28 and TRBJ1-2; D possibly corresponds to TRBD1 (5 bases). The source material was PBMCs, sampled around atezolizumab (anti-PD-L1) treatment. Written as DNA, the CDR3 is TGTGCCAGCAGACAGGACGGGAACTATGGCTACACCTTC. It codes for CASRQDGNYGYTF.